Each of the 24 T cell receptor beta chains below was sequenced from the same sample in a study of blood T cells in healthy people across ages. A second PCR of 7 to 11 cycles used a sample-barcoded 5' primer and a J-beta primer mix. TCRdb reanalysed the 5' RACE reads using MiXCR and keeps one entry per CDR3 protein. The data show hundreds of thousands of distinct CDR3 sequences, less than 25% seen once. The sample was also linked to a second study, of T cells of mothers and their children.

Sequences were obtained from blood. All receptors come from a boy aged 5-17 years in good health.

This clonotype was recorded a few times. This chain joins TRBV10-3 and TRBJ2-7; 10 nucleotides align to TRBD1. The ends lost 4 bases at V and 6 bases at J; junction bases unmatched: 3. The germline V gene encodes CDR1 ENHRY and CDR2 SYGVKD. The CDR3 spans 13 residues. The CDR3 spells CAISGQGAIEQYF. CDR3 coding DNA: TGTGCCATCAGTGGACAGGGGGCGATCGAGCAGTACTTC.

This clonotype was recorded a few times. The chain links TRBV25-1 to TRBJ1-2, with 7 bases matching TRBD1. V shed 3 bases, J shed 4 bases, and the junction held 5 bases outside the gene matches. The CDR3 is made up of 14 amino acids. Germline V gene data show CDR1 as MGHDK and CDR2 as SYGVNS. The CDR3 bases are TGTGCCAGCAGTGATCTCGGACAGGTCTATGGCTACACCTTC. Encoded protein: CASSDLGQVYGYTF.

The chain recombines TRBV7-2 with TRBJ2-3; no clear D gene. The CDR3 is 14 residues long. V was cut by 0 bases and J by 4 bases, with 8 bases left in between. Germline CDR1 SGHTA, CDR2 FQGNSA. The CDR3 region has the DNA TGTGCCAGCAGCTTAGCGCTAGGAGCAGATACGCAGTATTTT. The encoded protein is CASSLALGADTQYF. Full variable domain (missing parts from reference TRBV7-2 and TRBJ2-3): GAGVSQSPSNKVTEKGKDVELRCDPISGHTALYWYRQSLGQGLEFLIYFQGNSAPDKSGLPSDRFSAERTGGSVSTLTIQRTQQEDSAVYLCASSLALGADTQYFGPGTRLTVL.

The table lists this clonotype with a few counts. As DNA, the CDR3 is TGTGCCACCTCACAGGAGATGAACACTGAAGCTTTCTTT. Translation: CATSQEMNTEAFF. This chain uses TRBV15 with TRBJ1-1, with a weak D call TRBD1 (5 bases). CDR3 length: 13 amino acids. CDR1 is LNHNV and CDR2 is YYDKDF in the germline V gene (reference sequence). V was pared by 8 bases and J by 0 bases, with 10 bases between.

The rearrangement joins TRBV28 to TRBJ1-1; D uncertain. The CDR3 extends over 13 amino acids. Trimming pared 6 bases from V and 1 base from J, leaving 9 bases between. Germline CDR1 reads MDHEN; CDR2 reads SYDVKM. CDR3 coding DNA: TGTGCCAGCAGGCCCTGGGAGAACACTGAAGCTTTCTTT. This translates into CASRPWENTEAFF. The full variable domain, completed using reference TRBV28 and TRBJ1-1, is DVKVTQSSRYLVKRTGEKVFLECVQDMDHENMFWYRQDPGLGLRLIYFSYDVKMKEKGDIPEGYSVSREKKERFSLILESASTNQTSMYLCASRPWENTEAFFGQGTRLTVV.

The V gene is TRBV20-1, the J gene TRBJ2-7; TRBD2 matches 7 bases. In germline, CDR1 is DFQATT, CDR2 SNEGSKA (reference sequence). This CDR3 has 15 amino acids. With V trimmed by 4 bases and J by 2 bases, 11 bases remained unmatched. This CDR3 reads CSAINQWRGTYEQYF. The CDR3 DNA is TGCAGTGCTATCAACCAGTGGCGGGGGACCTACGAGCAGTACTTC.

This clonotype was counted only a few times. The chain combines TRBV28 with TRBJ2-3; the D gene is possibly TRBD1 (5 bases). The CDR3 is 15 residues long. Trimming stripped 2 bases from V and 6 bases from J, with 15 bases between. From germline, CDR1 is MDHEN and CDR2 SYDVKM. In DNA form, the CDR3 reads TGTGCCAGCAGTTTAGTTAGCCCTTCAGGGGATACGCAGTATTTT. Translated: CASSLVSPSGDTQYF.

In this sample, this clonotype turned up a few times. This rearrangement joins TRBV5-6 to TRBJ1-2, with TRBD1 identical over 9 bases. This CDR3 spans 15 amino acids. V shed 4 bases, J shed 4 bases, and the junction held 8 bases outside the gene matches. Germline assignment: CDR1 SGHDT and CDR2 YYEEEE. The CDR3 region is CASSREQGAGYGYTF. In nucleotides, the CDR3 is TGTGCCAGCAGCCGAGAACAGGGGGCGGGCTATGGCTACACCTTC.

The chain carries TRBV5-1 and TRBJ1-1; the D is unclear. The V end lost 0 bases, the J end lost 3 bases, and 9 bases lay between the germline ends. This CDR3 region has 14 residues. The germline gives CDR1 SGHRS, CDR2 YFSETQ. CDR3 amino acids: CASSLGEVDTEAFF. For the CDR3, the DNA is TGCGCCAGCAGCTTGGGCGAGGTGGACACTGAAGCTTTCTTT.

The V call is TRBV3-1, the J call TRBJ2-1, with TRBD1 as a possible D gene (7 bases). This CDR3 region has 16 residues. Germline CDR1 and CDR2: LGHDT and YNNKEL (reference sequence). Trimming cost V 1 base and J 8 bases, with 18 bases left between them. Written as DNA, the CDR3 is TGTGCCAGCAGCCAAGTGCATCGACAGGGCGGGGATGAGCAGTTCTTC. Translation: CASSQVHRQGGDEQFF.

This rearrangement joins TRBV4-3 to TRBJ1-2, with TRBD1 as a possible D gene (5 bases). The CDR3 length is 13 residues. Germline CDR1 reads LGHNA; CDR2 reads YSLEER. V dropped 0 bases and J dropped 8 bases, with 10 bases sitting between them. CDR3 DNA: TGCGCCAGCAGCCAAGACAGGGTCAGCGGCTACACCTTC. Encoded protein: CASSQDRVSGYTF.

The rearrangement joins TRBV11-2 to TRBJ2-1; either TRBD1 or TRBD2 may fit D (6 bases each). The ends were cut back, 0 bases at V and 2 bases at J, with 14 bases in the middle. The CDR3 is 17 amino acids. CDR1 is SGHAT and CDR2 is FQNNGV in the germline V gene. CDR3 coding DNA: TGTGCCAGCAGCTTAGATCCCGGAGGGGGTCCCTACAATGAGCAGTTCTTC. Amino acids: CASSLDPGGGPYNEQFF.

The chain is built from TRBV27 and TRBJ1-6; the D gene is possibly TRBD1 (6 bases). The germline V gene encodes CDR1 MNHEY and CDR2 SMNVEV (reference sequence). V dropped 6 bases and J dropped 8 bases, with 14 bases sitting between them. This CDR3 is built from 14 residues. CDR3: CASRPATGHSPLHF. The CDR3 nucleotides are TGTGCCAGCAGACCCGCGACAGGTCATTCACCCCTCCACTTT.

This sequence joins TRBV28 and TRBJ2-1; 7 bases fit TRBD1. CDR3 length: 14 amino acids. Trimming cost V 9 bases and J 2 bases; bases outside gene matches: 7. Per germline, CDR1 MDHEN and CDR2 SYDVKM. CDR3 protein: CASFQQGTYNEQFF. CDR3 bases: TGTGCCAGTTTTCAACAGGGGACCTACAATGAGCAGTTCTTC.

This clonotype was seen only a few times. The chain uses TRBV29-1 and TRBJ1-2; D remains ambiguous. The CDR3 has 14 residues. V shed 0 bases and J shed 0 bases, with 8 bases lying between them. Germline V CDR1 and CDR2: SQVTM, ANQGSEA. DNA for the CDR3: TGCAGCGTTGAAGAGATCGAGTCTAACTATGGCTACACCTTC. It translates to CSVEEIESNYGYTF.

V gene TRBV19 combines with J gene TRBJ1-1; TRBD1 is a possible D gene (5 bases). The length of the CDR3 is 14 residues. CDR1 is LNHDA and CDR2 is SQIVND in the germline V gene (reference sequence). Trimming stripped 3 bases from V and 4 bases from J, with 12 bases between. The CDR3 DNA reads as TGTGCCAGTAGTATTAAGGCAGGGATCACTGAAGCTTTCTTT. Its translation is CASSIKAGITEAFF.

The V and J genes are TRBV19 and TRBJ2-6; no reliable D call. V was cut by 3 bases and J by 1 base, with 7 bases left in between. CDR1 LNHDA and CDR2 SQIVND come from the germline V gene (reference sequence). CDR3 length: 15 amino acids. The CDR3 protein is CASSMVGSGANVLTF. The CDR3, as DNA: TGTGCCAGTAGTATGGTAGGGTCTGGGGCCAACGTCCTGACTTTC.

The chain carries TRBV7-2 and TRBJ2-7; a possible D gene is TRBD2 (6 bases). The CDR3 contains 14 residues. Germline V lookup: CDR1 SGHTA, CDR2 FQGNSA. The V end lost 5 bases, the J end lost 3 bases, and 14 bases lay between the germline ends. The CDR3 protein is CASSSSGTYYEQYF. The CDR3 DNA reads TGTGCCAGCAGCAGTTCCGGGACTTACTACGAGCAGTACTTC.

This chain connects TRBV2 to TRBJ2-5; D uncertain. V was shortened by 4 bases and J by 6 bases, with 6 bases between the two germline ends. This CDR3 contains 11 residues. CDR1 is SNHLY, CDR2 FYNNEI, per germline. For the CDR3, the DNA is TGTGCCAGCAGTGCTGAGAAGACCCAGTACTTC. It codes for CASSAEKTQYF.

V usage is TRBV28 and J usage is TRBJ1-6, with D perhaps TRBD1 (6 bases). The CDR3 loop spans 16 amino acids. Per the germline V gene, CDR1 is MDHEN and CDR2 is SYDVKM. Trimming cost V 4 bases and J 5 bases, with 15 bases left between them. The chain's CDR3 is CASSSPGGTNNSPLHF. The CDR3 bases are TGTGCCAGCAGTTCCCCGGGGGGCACGAATAATTCACCCCTCCACTTT.

A note on this clonotype: The conserved phenylalanine or tryptophan normally closing the CDR3 is absent here, so this likely arose from a read error. V gene TRBV6-2 or TRBV6-3 combines with J gene TRBJ2-7; 8 nucleotides match TRBD2. The end of the DNA is better explained by TRBJ2-1, so the J call may be wrong. The CDR3 loop spans 15 amino acids. The germline gives CDR1 MNHEY, CDR2 SVGEGT. CDR3 protein: CASTPGGGPYNEQFL. DNA of the CDR3: TGTGCCAGCACTCCGGGCGGGGGGCCCTACAATGAGCAGTTCCTC.

V usage is TRBV7-9 and J usage is TRBJ2-5; 8 bases fit TRBD1. Losses at the gene ends were 4 bases for V and 2 bases for J; bases not matched to a gene: 6. This CDR3 is 15 amino acids long. CDR1 is SEHNR and CDR2 is FQNEAQ in the germline V gene (reference sequence). This chain's CDR3 is CASSSWDRRQETQYF. The DNA for the CDR3 is TGTGCCAGCAGCTCGTGGGACAGGCGACAAGAGACCCAGTACTTC.

The chain carries TRBV7-6 and TRBJ1-1; TRBD1 might be the D (5 bases). The germline V gene encodes CDR1 SGHVS and CDR2 FNYEAQ. The CDR3 totals 12 residues. Trimming stripped 5 bases from V and 5 bases from J, with 9 bases between. CDR3 protein: CASSGGGTEAFF. CDR3 bases: TGTGCCAGCAGCGGGGGTGGAACTGAAGCTTTCTTT.

This clonotype was seen a handful of times. This chain links TRBV27 with TRBJ2-7; D assignment may be TRBD1 or TRBD2 (5 bases each). Trimming stripped 5 bases from V and 1 base from J, with 15 bases between. The CDR3 length is 15 residues. CDR1 and CDR2 from the germline V gene are MNHEY and SMNVEV (reference sequence). The CDR3 sequence is CASSIVGTVSYEQYF. CDR3 bases: TGTGCCAGCAGTATAGTGGGGACGGTGTCCTACGAGCAGTACTTC.